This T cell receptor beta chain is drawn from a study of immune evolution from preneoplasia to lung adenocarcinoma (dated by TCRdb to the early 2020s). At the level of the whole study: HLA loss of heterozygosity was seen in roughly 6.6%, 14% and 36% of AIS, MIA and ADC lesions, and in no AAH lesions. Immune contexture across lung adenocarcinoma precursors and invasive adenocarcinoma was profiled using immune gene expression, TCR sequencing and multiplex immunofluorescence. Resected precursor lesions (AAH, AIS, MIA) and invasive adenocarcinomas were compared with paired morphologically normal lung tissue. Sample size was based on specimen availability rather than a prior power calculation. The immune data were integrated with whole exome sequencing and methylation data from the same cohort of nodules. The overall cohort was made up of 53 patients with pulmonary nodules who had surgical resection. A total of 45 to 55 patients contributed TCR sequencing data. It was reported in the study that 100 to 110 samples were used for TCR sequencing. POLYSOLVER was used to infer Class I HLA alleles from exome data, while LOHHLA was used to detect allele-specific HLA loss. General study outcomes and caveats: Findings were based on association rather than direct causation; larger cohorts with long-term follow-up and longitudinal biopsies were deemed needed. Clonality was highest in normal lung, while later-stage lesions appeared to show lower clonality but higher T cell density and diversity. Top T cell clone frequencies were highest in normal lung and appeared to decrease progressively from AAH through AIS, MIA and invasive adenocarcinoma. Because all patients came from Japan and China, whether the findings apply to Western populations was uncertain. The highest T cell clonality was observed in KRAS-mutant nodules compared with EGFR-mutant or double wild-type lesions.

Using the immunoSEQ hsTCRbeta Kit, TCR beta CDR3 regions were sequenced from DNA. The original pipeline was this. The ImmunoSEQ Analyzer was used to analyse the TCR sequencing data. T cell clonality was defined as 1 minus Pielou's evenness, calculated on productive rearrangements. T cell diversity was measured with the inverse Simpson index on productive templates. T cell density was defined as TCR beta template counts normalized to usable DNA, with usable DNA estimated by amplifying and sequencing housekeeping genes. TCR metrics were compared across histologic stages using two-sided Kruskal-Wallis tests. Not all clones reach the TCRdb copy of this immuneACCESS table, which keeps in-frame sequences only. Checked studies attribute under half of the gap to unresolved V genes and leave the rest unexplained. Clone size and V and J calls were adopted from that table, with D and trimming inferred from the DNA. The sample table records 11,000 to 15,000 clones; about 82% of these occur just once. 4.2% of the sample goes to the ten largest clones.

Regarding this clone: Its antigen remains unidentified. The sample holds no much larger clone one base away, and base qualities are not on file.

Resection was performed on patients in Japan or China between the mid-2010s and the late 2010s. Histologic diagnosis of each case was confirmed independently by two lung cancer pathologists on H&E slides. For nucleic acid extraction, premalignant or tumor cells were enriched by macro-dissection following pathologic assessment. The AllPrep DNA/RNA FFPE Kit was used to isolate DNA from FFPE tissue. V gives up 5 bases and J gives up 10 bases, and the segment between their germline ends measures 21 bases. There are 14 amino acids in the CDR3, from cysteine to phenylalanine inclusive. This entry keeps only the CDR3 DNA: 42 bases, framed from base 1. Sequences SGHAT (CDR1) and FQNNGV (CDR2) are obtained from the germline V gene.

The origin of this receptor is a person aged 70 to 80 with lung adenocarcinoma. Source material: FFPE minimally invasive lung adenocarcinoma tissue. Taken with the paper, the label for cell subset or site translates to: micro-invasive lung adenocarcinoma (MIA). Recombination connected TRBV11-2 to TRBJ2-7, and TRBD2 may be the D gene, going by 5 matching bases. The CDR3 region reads CASSLQTEATIQYF. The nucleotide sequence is TGTGCCAGCAGCCTCCAGACGGAGGCTACGATACAGTACTTC.